Described below is a single T cell receptor beta chain sequence and its context. Its antigen specificity is not known. The input lacks base qualities; no much larger clone sits a single base away. Using the deep immunoSEQ assay, multiplex PCR amplified TCR CDR3 regions from genomic DNA. For each cell subset, the extracted genomic DNA was distributed evenly across all wells of several immunoSEQ 96-well plates, and each plate served as one replicate. For sorted subsets, each replicate PCR was loaded with 200 ng genomic DNA, equivalent to 30,000 or so T cell genomes. Purified libraries were measured with a Qubit 3.0 fluorometer, size-checked on a Bioanalyzer 2100, and measured again with the KAPA Library Quantification kit. Each immunoSEQ 96-well plate was sequenced on its own single-read 150-cycle Illumina NextSeq 550 flow cell. The source study handled its data this way. The immunoSEQ output contained only junctional sequences without quality scores, so filtering could not match that applied to full-length reads. To assign V/J genes and CDR3, sequences were annotated using PyIR, a Python wrapper for IgBLAST v1.9, with IMGT germline references. Reads with weak V/J assignments (E-value above 1e-6), missing CDR3, stop codons, out-of-frame junctions, or ambiguous translated residues were removed. V3J clonotypes were defined by identical inferred V gene, J gene, and CDR3 amino acid sequence. Percentage overlap between repertoires was calculated by dividing the number of shared unique clonotypes by the size of the smaller repertoire. RTK rarefaction, the Chao1 estimator, and Recon v2.1 estimates of unobserved clonotypes were used to assess repertoire richness. Generation probabilities for all TCRbeta clonotypes obtained by the gDNA method from a handful of donors were computed using OLGA. TCRdb holds this immuneACCESS table with in-frame rearrangements only. Some clones are missing; in checked studies, unresolved V genes explain under half, and the rest has no known cause. The V and J calls and the clone size are those of that table, but D and trimming were determined from the DNA. This sample has about 700,000 clones in its table, and over 65% of those were observed once. The leading ten clones occupy about 1.8% of the sample.

This sample was taken from a study of shared clonotypes between healthy human individuals (dated by TCRdb to the early 2020s). General notes on the study: The cohort comprised a couple of women and a few men aged 18 to 49 years. Libraries were prepared and TCR repertoires were sequenced by different laboratories using diverse techniques, in order to increase sequencing depth and limit assay-specific biases. Leukapheresis yielded between about 0.9 and 9.5 billion PBMCs per donor. Per donor, three plates each were used for CD4 naive and CD4 memory, two for CD8 naive, and one for CD8 memory. Blood TCR repertoires of five healthy adults were deeply sequenced to estimate repertoire size and the extent of clonotype sharing between individuals.

Including cysteine and phenylalanine, the CDR3 has 15 amino acids. Only the CDR3 part of the read is kept: 45 bases, read in frame from the first base. As encoded in the germline V gene, CDR1 is SGHTA while CDR2 is FQGNSA. V and J lose 1 base and 0 bases, and a span of 7 bases separates them. Points the paper makes about the study in general: The genetic and exposure-history diversity represented was limited by the small number of donors. Larger estimated clonotype richness was generally found for naive subsets than for memory subsets. Pairwise subsampling indicated that sequencing depth was expected to affect the degree of clonotype sharing among donors. Even with the large sequencing depth, rarefaction of the sorted-subset datasets indicated that sequencing was incomplete. Sharing across four donors was observed for approximately 5% of naive CD4, over 3% of naive CD8, 2.3% of memory CD4, and roughly 0.4% of memory CD8 clonotypes. Sampling was limited to blood, and TCR repertoires in tissue likely differ from TCR repertoires in blood. Higher generation probabilities were observed for clonotypes shared by all four sorted-subset donors than for non-shared clonotypes.

The donors were healthy, HIV-negative adults who had no recently reported acute infections or vaccinations. Every donor was a Caucasian adult living in Nashville, Tennessee, USA. CD4+ T cells were enriched through magnetic negative selection, after which naive cells were positively selected on CD45RA and the remaining negative fraction served as the memory subset. Blood was collected by leukapheresis, and PBMCs were isolated by Ficoll-Histopaque density gradient centrifugation and then cryopreserved in liquid nitrogen vapor phase. Analytical flow cytometry was used to check the purity and quantity of each magnetically sorted T cell population. Genomic DNA was isolated from every sorted fraction and measured by UV absorbance on a Nanodrop 2000c.

The sequenced sample was memory CD4+ T cells sorted from blood. According to the study, the label for this sample's cell subset or site signals: CD45RA-negative fraction. In this chain, TRBV7-2 is recombined with TRBJ1-5; the D gene cannot be resolved reliably. The TCR was taken from a woman aged 30 to 39 in good health. The nucleotide sequence is TGTGCCAGCAGCTTAGGGACGAATAGCAATCAGCCCCAGCATTTT. Translated, it reads CASSLGTNSNQPQHF.